The following is a T cell receptor (beta chain) sequence with its context. The source of the sample is a study of CDR3 diversity in severe acne. The V end was cut by 3 bases, the J end by 8 bases, with 13 bases between. The germline gives CDR1 SQVTM, CDR2 ANQGSEA. This CDR3 region has 13 residues. A single record per CDR3 protein comes from TCRdb applying MiXCR to the PCR reads. This sample has around 83,000 distinct CDR3 sequences, with around 50% found just once. This TCR was recovered from a male donor with severe acne vulgaris. Sequencing was performed on blood. The gene calls are TRBV29-1 and TRBJ1-4; D is perhaps TRBD1 (6 bases). DNA for the CDR3: TGCAGCGTTGAGTCGGGACACGGCGAAAAACTGTTTTTT. Translating gives CSVESGHGEKLFF.